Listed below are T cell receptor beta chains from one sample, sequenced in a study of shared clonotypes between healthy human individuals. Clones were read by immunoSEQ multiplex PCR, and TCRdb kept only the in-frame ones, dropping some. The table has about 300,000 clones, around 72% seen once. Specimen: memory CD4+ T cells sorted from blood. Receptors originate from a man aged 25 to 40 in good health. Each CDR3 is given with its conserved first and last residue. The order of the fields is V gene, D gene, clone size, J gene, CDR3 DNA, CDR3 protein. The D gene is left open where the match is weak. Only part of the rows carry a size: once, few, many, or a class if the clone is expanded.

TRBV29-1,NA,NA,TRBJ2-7,TGCAGCGTAAACGTCGGGATCCTATCGATCTACGAGCAGTACTTC,CSVNVGILSIYEQYF
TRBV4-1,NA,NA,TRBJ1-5,TGCGCCAGCAGCCAAGTTTGGGGGGCTATTCAGCCCCAGCATTTT,CASSQVWGAIQPQHF
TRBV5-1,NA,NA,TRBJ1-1,TGCGCCAGCAGCTTGTTAGGGGCCAGCAATGCTTTCTTT,CASSLLGASNAFF
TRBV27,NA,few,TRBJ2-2,TGTGCCAGCAGCTTGGGGGCGACAGGACCCAGCACCGGGGAGCTGTTTTTT,CASSLGATGPSTGELFF
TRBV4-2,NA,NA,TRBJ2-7,TGTGCCAGCAGCCAAGATACGTGGGAGAGCTCCTACGAGCAGTACTTC,CASSQDTWESSYEQYF
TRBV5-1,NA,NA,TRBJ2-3,TGCGCCAGCAGCTTGGGTTGGGGGATAGATACGCAGTATTTT,CASSLGWGIDTQYF
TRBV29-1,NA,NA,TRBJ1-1,TGCAGCGTTGTAGTGCCACAGCCCACGAACACTGAAGCTTTCTTT,CSVVVPQPTNTEAFF
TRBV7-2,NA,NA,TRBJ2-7,TGTGCCAGCAGCCCTAAGGCCCCGGGACTCGGGGCCTACGAGCAGTACTTC,CASSPKAPGLGAYEQYF
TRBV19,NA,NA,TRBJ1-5,TGTGCCAGTACCAGTATGGGGTTAGGAATTCAGCCCCAGCATTTT,CASTSMGLGIQPQHF
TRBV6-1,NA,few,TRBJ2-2,TGTGCCAGCACGAGGCAGACGAACACCGGGGAGCTGTTTTTT,CASTRQTNTGELFF
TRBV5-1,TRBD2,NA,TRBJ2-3,TGCGCCAGCAGCTATAGGACTAGTTTTACAGATACGCAGTATTTT,CASSYRTSFTDTQYF
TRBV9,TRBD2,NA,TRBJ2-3,TGTGCCAGCAGCGCGTCCGGGGCGAGAGCGGGAGGGCAAGATACGCAGTATTTT,CASSASGARAGGQDTQYF